One sample yielded the 8 T cell receptor beta chains listed below, sequenced in a study of cytomegalovirus exposure and HLA in healthy donors. The PCR employed 60 Vbeta primers together with 13 Jbeta primers. This table comes from immunoSEQ multiplex PCR, and its TCRdb copy is limited to in-frame clones, with some not included. In the table there are around 140,000 clones, about 8.9% of which are singletons. The sequencing sample was made of PBMCs. The receptors were gathered from a man between 45 and 60 years old in good health and CMV-seronegative.

The chain has TRBV7-3 and TRBJ2-1, with 10 bases identical to TRBD1. Germline loops: CDR1 SGHTA, CDR2 FQGTGA. The J segment lost 7 bases and the V segment lost 5 bases, leaving 8 bases of the junction unmatched. This CDR3 region has 15 residues. The CDR3, as DNA: TGTGCCAGCAGCCCCGGGACAGGGGATCGTAATGAGCAGTTCTTC. This translates into CASSPGTGDRNEQFF.

V gene TRBV5-6 combines with J gene TRBJ2-3; TRBD2 matches 8 bases. CDR3 size: 16 residues. J was trimmed by 4 bases and V by 3 bases; bases with no gene match: 10. Germline lookup yields CDR1 SGHDT and CDR2 YYEEEE. The CDR3 region has the DNA TGTGCCAGCAGCTCGGGGGGGACTGGCGTTGCAGATACGCAGTATTTT. Protein sequence: CASSSGGTGVADTQYF.

This clone was observed a handful of times. The chain joins TRBV5-1 to TRBJ2-3; D call uncertain. Germline CDR1 is SGHRS and CDR2 is YFSETQ. V dropped 1 base and J dropped 1 base, with 7 bases sitting between them. The CDR3 extends over 14 amino acids. CDR3 sequence (DNA): TGCGCCAGCAGCTTGAGGCAGGGCACAGATACGCAGTATTTT. Its translation is CASSLRQGTDTQYF.

This clone occurred a few times. The chain couples TRBV5-4 to TRBJ2-1; TRBD2 might be the D (6 bases). Germline assignment: CDR1 SGHNT and CDR2 YYREEE (reference sequence). The ends were cut back, 2 bases at V and 6 bases at J, with 18 bases in the middle. The CDR3 spans 16 residues. The CDR3 region is CASSFFRTGVSNEQFF. Here the CDR3 DNA reads TGTGCCAGCAGCTTTTTCCGAACGGGGGTAAGCAATGAGCAGTTCTTC.

The chain employs TRBV28 and TRBJ2-5; TRBD2 aligns across 7 bases. The CDR3 length is 16 residues. From germline, CDR1 is MDHEN and CDR2 SYDVKM. V shed 5 bases, J shed 5 bases, and the junction held 14 bases outside the gene matches. The DNA of the CDR3 is TGTGCCAGCAGTCCCACTAGCGCTCGGGTATGGGAGACCCAGTACTTC. Protein: CASSPTSARVWETQYF.

This clone was picked up a small number of times. V is TRBV28 and J is TRBJ2-3, with 13 bases matching TRBD2. Looked up from germline, CDR1 is MDHEN and CDR2 is SYDVKM. This CDR3 is 17 amino acids long. Losses at the gene ends were 6 bases for V and 4 bases for J; bases not matched to a gene: 10. As DNA, the CDR3 is TGTGCCAGCAGCCCTCCGGGACTAGCGGGAAGGGCAGATACGCAGTATTTT. This sequence encodes CASSPPGLAGRADTQYF.

The chain carries TRBV29-1 and TRBJ2-1, with 11 bases matching TRBD2. Germline CDR1 reads SQVTM; CDR2 reads ANQGSEA. The CDR3 is made up of 13 amino acids. J gave up 8 bases and V 5 bases, and 5 bases lay outside the gene matches. The CDR3 bases are TGCAGCGTTCGACTAGCGGGATCGTATGAGCAGTTCTTC. Its protein is CSVRLAGSYEQFF.

This clone showed up just a few times. V is TRBV14 and J is TRBJ2-7; weak D call: TRBD2 (5 bases). Between the trimmed V and J ends, which lost 1 base and 7 bases, there was a span of 17 bases. Germline assignment: CDR1 SGHDN and CDR2 FVKESK. CDR3 size: 15 residues. The CDR3 nucleotides are TGTGCCAGCAGCCAAGTTGGAGGCCGAGGTGATGAGCAGTACTTC. It codes for CASSQVGGRGDEQYF.